These 4 T cell receptor beta chains were sequenced from one sample in a study of T cells in Graves' hyperthyroidism and ophthalmopathy. Amplification of TCR beta CDR3 regions used RNA as the template. HTBI primers were used for first-round RT-PCR of the TCR CDR3. TCRdb re-analysed the multiplex PCR reads in MiXCR, keeping a single row per CDR3 protein. The sample contains about 350,000 distinct CDR3 sequences, 15% to 20% of which appear only once. Sequencing was carried out using blood. These receptors were taken from a woman in her forties with Graves' ophthalmopathy.

This clonotype was counted ten times or more. The J gene is TRBJ2-7, the V gene TRBV11-1; 7 bases agree with TRBD1. V lost 5 bases and J lost 3; bases outside the gene matches: 13. CDR3 size: 16 residues. The germline V gene encodes CDR1 SGHAT and CDR2 FQDESV (reference sequence). This CDR3 reads CASSTWSGTALYEQYF. The CDR3 DNA sequence: TGTGCCAGCAGCACCTGGTCGGGGACAGCCCTCTACGAGCAGTACTTC.

This clonotype has only a few counts. This sequence joins TRBV5-1 and TRBJ2-7; D uncertain. The CDR3 spans 15 residues. Trimming took off 0 bases at V and 0 bases at J, with 10 bases between the two ends. Per germline, CDR1 SGHRS and CDR2 YFSETQ. The CDR3 here is CASSLGTVSSYEQYF. CDR3 coding DNA: TGCGCCAGCAGCTTGGGGACGGTAAGCTCCTACGAGCAGTACTTC.

V and J are TRBV6-1 and TRBJ2-5; D perhaps matches TRBD1 (6 bases). The V end was cut by 5 bases, the J end by 3 bases, with 16 bases between. Germline lookup yields CDR1 MNHNS and CDR2 SASEGT. This CDR3 is 15 amino acids long. The CDR3 region is CASSQRSTGKETQYF. The CDR3 DNA follows: TGTGCCAGCAGTCAAAGGTCGACAGGCAAAGAGACCCAGTACTTC.

The table lists this clonotype with a few counts. This chain connects TRBV11-2 to TRBJ1-2, with no clear D. With 3 bases removed from V and 2 bases from J, the gap between germline ends came to 10 bases. Germline values: CDR1 SGHAT, CDR2 FQNNGV. The CDR3 is 14 amino acids. CDR3 coding DNA: TGTGCCAGCAGCTTTATTAGGTCAAACTATGGCTACACCTTC. Protein: CASSFIRSNYGYTF. The full variable domain, rest sourced from reference TRBV11-2 and TRBJ1-2, is EAGVAQSPRYKIIEKRQSVAFWCNPISGHATLYWYQQILGQGPKLLIQFQNNGVVDDSQLPKDRFSAERLKGVDSTLKIQPAKLEDSAVYLCASSFIRSNYGYTFGSGTRLTVV.